This entry describes one TCR beta chain. The source of the sample is a study of control samples from healthy donors and cancer patients. The CDR3 is 12 residues long. The germline V gene has CDR1 LNHDA and CDR2 SQIVND (reference sequence). Trimming shortened V by 5 bases and J by 8 bases, and 9 bases separated the two germline ends. The repertoire was sequenced with immunoSEQ multiplex PCR; TCRdb's copy has only in-frame clones and lacks some. The table includes about 48,000 clones, over 85% detected once. The rearrangement joins TRBV19 to TRBJ1-4; D not resolved. This receptor was identified in a woman aged 50 to 60 with head and neck cancer. The sequenced sample was PBMCs. CDR3 nucleotide sequence: TGTGCCAGTAGTTCATCACTGGAAAAACTGTTTTTT. Protein: CASSSSLEKLFF.